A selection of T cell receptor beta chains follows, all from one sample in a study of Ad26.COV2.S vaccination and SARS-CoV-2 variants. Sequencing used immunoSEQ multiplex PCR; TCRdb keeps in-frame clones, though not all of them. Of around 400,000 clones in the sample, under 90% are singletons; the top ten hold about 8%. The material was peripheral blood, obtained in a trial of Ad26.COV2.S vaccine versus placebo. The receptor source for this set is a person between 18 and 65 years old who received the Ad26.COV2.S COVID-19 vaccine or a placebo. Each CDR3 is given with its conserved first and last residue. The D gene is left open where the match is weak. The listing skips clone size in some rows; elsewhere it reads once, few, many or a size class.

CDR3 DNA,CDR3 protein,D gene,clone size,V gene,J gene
TGTGCCAGCAGCCAAGATACAGGCTATAATTCACCCCTCCACTTT,CASSQDTGYNSPLHF,.,few,TRBV3-1/TRBV3-2,TRBJ1-6
TGTGCCAGCAGCAATCAGCCGAACACTGAAGCTTTCTTT,CASSNQPNTEAFF,.,.,TRBV7-9,TRBJ1-1
TGCGCCAGCAGCCGACCACCCTACGAGCAGTACTTC,CASSRPPYEQYF,.,once,TRBV4-1,TRBJ2-7
TGTGCCAGCAGCCAAGATCAGGCAGGGACAAGTTACATATACTACAATGAGCAGTTCTTC,CASSQDQAGTSYIYYNEQFF,.,.,TRBV3-1/TRBV3-2,TRBJ2-1
TGTGCCAGCAGCCAACGATGGGACCGGGCCCCTGGGGGTGAAGCTTTCTTT,CASSQRWDRAPGGEAFF,.,.,TRBV3-1/TRBV3-2,TRBJ1-1
TGTGCCAGCACCCAGGGACTTTCTACAGATACGCAGTATTTT,CASTQGLSTDTQYF,.,.,TRBV11-1,TRBJ2-3
TGTGCCAGCATCCGGTGGACAGGGGGCAATGAGCAGTACTTC,CASIRWTGGNEQYF,TRBD1,few,TRBV5-6,TRBJ2-7
TGCAGCGTCGGGGAGGGGGCGAACACTGAAGCTTTCTTT,CSVGEGANTEAFF,TRBD1,.,TRBV29-1,TRBJ1-1
TGTGCCAGCAGCTCCATGGGTTACAATGAGCAGTTCTTC,CASSSMGYNEQFF,.,.,TRBV5-4,TRBJ2-1
TGCGCCAGCAGCCAAGATGCCCAAATGAACACTGAAGCTTTCTTT,CASSQDAQMNTEAFF,.,.,TRBV4-1,TRBJ1-1
TGTGCCAGCAGTCCGGACAGGGTGGGGAACTATGGCTACACCTTC,CASSPDRVGNYGYTF,TRBD1,.,TRBV6-4,TRBJ1-2
TGCGCCAGCAGCTTTAATGAGTACTATGGCTACACCTTC,CASSFNEYYGYTF,.,.,TRBV5-1,TRBJ1-2
TGTGCCAGCAGCTCTAGACAGGGGGCGGGAACAGATACGCAGTATTTT,CASSSRQGAGTDTQYF,TRBD1,.,TRBV5-4,TRBJ2-3
TGTGCCAGCAGCTTAGGATCGGGTGAAGCTTTCTTT,CASSLGSGEAFF,.,.,TRBV7-9,TRBJ1-1
TGTGCCAGCATCACACGACAGAGACCCTATGGCTACACCTTC,CASITRQRPYGYTF,.,.,TRBV5-6,TRBJ1-2
TGTGCCAGCAGCCCTGCTCGGGACACTGAAGCTTTCTTT,CASSPARDTEAFF,.,.,TRBV7-9,TRBJ1-1
TGTGCCAGCTCACCCTCCGGTGCAGATACGCAGTATTTT,CASSPSGADTQYF,.,once,TRBV27,TRBJ2-3
TGTGCCAGTAGTATCGGCGGAACTAGAAACACCATATATTTT,CASSIGGTRNTIYF,.,.,TRBV19,TRBJ1-3
TGCGCCAGCAGCTTGAGTGCAACTAATGAAAAACTGTTTTTT,CASSLSATNEKLFF,.,.,TRBV5-1,TRBJ1-4
TGTGCCAGCAGGAGCGAGTTATATGGCTACACCTTC,CASRSELYGYTF,.,once,TRBV6-6,TRBJ1-2
TGTGCCAGCAGTTTCGGGACAGCGATTCGCACAGATACGCAGTATTTT,CASSFGTAIRTDTQYF,TRBD1,.,TRBV27,TRBJ2-3
TGTGCCAGCAGCGCCTCGGGGGCCCAAGAGACCCAGTACTTC,CASSASGAQETQYF,.,.,TRBV9,TRBJ2-5
TGTGCCAGCAGCGTAGGCGTGAGCTCCTACAATGAGCAGTTCTTC,CASSVGVSSYNEQFF,.,.,TRBV9,TRBJ2-1
TGTGCCAGCAGTTACTCGGGGGTGATCGGCGAGCAGTACTTC,CASSYSGVIGEQYF,.,.,TRBV6-5,TRBJ2-7
TGTGCCAGCAGCGAAGGCCTGACAGGGGATCTCTATGGCTACACCTTC,CASSEGLTGDLYGYTF,TRBD1,.,TRBV7-9,TRBJ1-2
TGTGCCTCTCGGGACGGTCGCTCCTACGAGCAGTACTTC,CASRDGRSYEQYF,.,.,TRBV28,TRBJ2-7
TGTGCCAGCAGCCGAGCGGGGGATCTAGACACCGGGGAGCTGTTTTTT,CASSRAGDLDTGELFF,TRBD2,.,TRBV13,TRBJ2-2
TGTGCCATCAGTGAATACTACGAGCAGTACTTC,CAISEYYEQYF,.,.,TRBV10-3,TRBJ2-7
TGTGCCAGCAGTTTATCTCACAGGGGAAGGGAGCAGTTCTTC,CASSLSHRGREQFF,TRBD1,.,TRBV27,TRBJ2-1
TGTGCCACGGGGCTGGGACAGGGGGATGAAGCTTTCTTT,CATGLGQGDEAFF,TRBD1,.,TRBV10-3,TRBJ1-1
TGTGCCAGCAGCCCTCGGGGGATCACGGAGGGGCCCTACGAGCAGTACTTC,CASSPRGITEGPYEQYF,.,.,TRBV7-9,TRBJ2-7
TGTGCCAGTAGTGTCGGACAGAAGGTTTGGGGCTACACCTTC,CASSVGQKVWGYTF,.,.,TRBV19,TRBJ1-2
TGTGCCAGCAGCCCTGCGGGGGCTAATTCACCCCTCCACTTT,CASSPAGANSPLHF,.,.,TRBV7-8,TRBJ1-6
TGTGCCAGCAGCCGAACAGGGACGCCCTACAATGAGCAGTTCTTC,CASSRTGTPYNEQFF,.,.,TRBV14,TRBJ2-1
TGTGCCTGGAGTGTTCCCCCAGGGTTCGGATATACTGAAGCTTTCTTT,CAWSVPPGFGYTEAFF,.,.,TRBV30,TRBJ1-1
TGTGCTAGTGGTCAGGGTATTGAGCAGTACTTC,CASGQGIEQYF,.,.,TRBV12-5,TRBJ2-7